A selection of T cell receptor beta chains follows, all from one sample in a study of vaccination effects on CD4 cells after COVID-19. Their specific antigens are unknown. Repertoires were generated with immunoSEQ multiplex PCR, while TCRdb's copy carries only in-frame clones and drops some. Of 60,000 to 75,000 clones in the sample, 65% to 75% are singletons; the top ten hold 5% to 6%. Sequencing was performed on CD4+ T cells from PBMCs cultured with HIV peptides, taken before COVID-19 vaccination. The receptors derive from a human donor who had a prior SARS-CoV-2 infection. Each CDR3 is given with its conserved first and last residue. D genes are given only for firm matches. Only some rows state a clone size, as once, few, many or a class for expanded clones.

V gene,J gene,clone size,D gene,CDR3 DNA,CDR3 protein
TRBV19,TRBJ2-5,NA,TRBD2,TGTGCCAGTAGTATAGATCTTTCTAGCGGGAGGGGTGGGGAGACCCAGTACTTC,CASSIDLSSGRGGETQYF
TRBV5-1,TRBJ2-7,NA,NA,TGCGCCAGCAGCTTGGAGGCGGGGAGCTCCTACGAGCAGTACTTC,CASSLEAGSSYEQYF
TRBV19,TRBJ1-1,few,NA,TGTGCCAGTAGTGCGAACAGGGCCGGGGTCACTGAAGCTTTCTTT,CASSANRAGVTEAFF
TRBV11-2,TRBJ1-2,NA,NA,TGTGCCAGCAGTCGCCTACAGGGAGATCGGAGCTATGGCTACACCTTC,CASSRLQGDRSYGYTF
TRBV5-8,TRBJ1-2,NA,TRBD1,TGTGCCAGCAGCCCGACAGGGCTCGACTATGGCTACACCTTC,CASSPTGLDYGYTF
TRBV6-2/TRBV6-3,TRBJ1-5,few,NA,TGTGCCAGCAGTTATCGGCGGACAGAGGTACATTTT,CASSYRRTEVHF
TRBV5-1,TRBJ2-2,NA,TRBD1,TGCGCCAGCAGCTTGGAGGGACAGGGGCCCGGGGAGCTGTTTTTT,CASSLEGQGPGELFF
TRBV4-1,TRBJ1-5,NA,TRBD1,TGCGCCAGCAGCCAGACCGGGACAGTTAGCAATCAGCCCCAGCATTTT,CASSQTGTVSNQPQHF
TRBV7-9,TRBJ2-5,NA,NA,TGTGCCAGCAGCCACACGCGGTTCGGTATCCAAGAGACCCAGTACTTC,CASSHTRFGIQETQYF
TRBV7-2,TRBJ2-1,NA,NA,TGTGCCAGCAGCCCGCGGGACACCTGGGGAAATGAGCAGTTCTTC,CASSPRDTWGNEQFF
TRBV20-1,TRBJ2-5,NA,NA,TGCAGTGCTAGTGACCCTAGCGACTTCCAAGAGACCCAGTACTTC,CSASDPSDFQETQYF
TRBV7-9,TRBJ2-5,NA,TRBD2,TGTGCCAGCAGCTTATTCAGCGGGGGGCAAGAGACCCAGTACTTC,CASSLFSGGQETQYF
TRBV7-8,TRBJ1-5,NA,NA,TGTGCCAGCAGCTTAGGCCGCCGGCCAGGGAAGGGGGATCAGCCCCAGCATTTT,CASSLGRRPGKGDQPQHF
TRBV27,TRBJ2-1,NA,NA,TGTGCCAGCAGTTTATTTTCCTTGTACAATGAGCAGTTCTTC,CASSLFSLYNEQFF
TRBV6-1,TRBJ2-2,NA,NA,TGTGCCAGCAGTGAACTTTGGCTTGGGGAGCTGTTTTTT,CASSELWLGELFF
TRBV5-1,TRBJ2-1,NA,NA,TGCGCCAGCAGCTTGGACTTCGGTTACAATGAGCAGTTCTTC,CASSLDFGYNEQFF
TRBV6-4,TRBJ2-1,NA,NA,TGTGCCAGCAGTGACTTCATCGACAATGAGCAGTTCTTC,CASSDFIDNEQFF
TRBV12-2,TRBJ1-4,NA,NA,TGTGCAAGTCGCCCTCGACTGAGCAAAAAACTGTTTTTT,CASRPRLSKKLFF
TRBV27,TRBJ2-1,few,NA,TGTGCCAGCAGTTTTAATGGACACGGTGAGCAGTTCTTC,CASSFNGHGEQFF